Each of the 18 T cell receptor beta chains below was sequenced from the same sample in a study of blood T cell repertoires in COVID-19. Clones were sequenced by immunoSEQ multiplex PCR, and TCRdb holds only the in-frame ones, with some missing. There are about 270,000 clones in the sample; around 90% occur only once, and around 2.1% lies in the top ten. Input material: peripheral blood. The receptors were sampled from a man aged 50 to 60 with acute or convalescent COVID-19.

In its sample, this clone was seen a few times. This chain's CDR3 is CASKPRIGGPSPLHF. CDR3 DNA: TGCGCCAGCAAACCCCGCATCGGGGGGCCTTCACCCCTCCACTTT. The chain uses TRBV4-1 and TRBJ1-6; possible D gene TRBD1, 6 bases. CDR3 length equals 15 residues. V dropped 7 bases and J dropped 9 bases, with 19 bases sitting between them. Germline CDR1 MGHRA, CDR2 YSYEKL.

The J gene is TRBJ2-7, the V gene TRBV5-4, with 10 bases identical to TRBD1. Germline V gene data show CDR1 as SGHNT and CDR2 as YYREEE (reference sequence). The CDR3 is 13 residues long. V lost 4 bases, J lost 3 bases, and 1 base stayed unmatched. The CDR3 DNA follows: TGTGCCAGCAGCGGACAGGGGGACTACGAGCAGTACTTC. Its protein product is CASSGQGDYEQYF. The whole variable domain, remainder taken from reference TRBV5-4 and TRBJ2-7, is ETGVTQSPTHLIKTRGQQVTLRCSSQSGHNTVSWYQQALGQGPQFIFQYYREEENGRGNFPPRFSGLQFPNYSSELNVNALELDDSALYLCASSGQGDYEQYFGPGTRLTVT.

The CDR3 is CASSRTEGSPLHF. Here the CDR3 DNA reads TGCGCCAGCAGCCGGACAGAGGGATCACCCCTCCACTTT. The chain joins TRBV10-1 to TRBJ1-6; D is perhaps TRBD1 (6 bases). The CDR3 runs to 13 residues. Looked up from germline, CDR1 is WNHNN and CDR2 is SYGVQD (reference sequence). Trimming left V 6 bases short and J 10 bases short, with 13 bases between.

This sequence joins TRBV7-2 and TRBJ1-2; tentative D call: TRBD1 (5 bases). V lost 5 bases to trimming and J lost 4 bases, with 8 bases between them. The V gene's germline CDR1 is SGHTA and CDR2 FQGNSA. This CDR3 is built from 12 residues. CDR3 DNA sequence: TGTGCCAGCAGCCGGACAATCTATGGCTACACCTTC. Translated, it gives CASSRTIYGYTF.

This rearrangement joins TRBV7-8 to TRBJ1-5; TRBD1 might be the D (6 bases). Germline V gene lookup returns CDR1 SGHVS and CDR2 FQNEAQ. The CDR3 has 15 amino acids. Trimming left V 5 bases short and J 1 base short, with 12 bases between. CDR3 sequence (DNA): TGTGCCAGCAGCCGGGGGGCAGGGAGCAATCAGCCCCAGCATTTT. It is translated as CASSRGAGSNQPQHF.

V usage is TRBV30 and J usage is TRBJ2-2; a possible D gene is TRBD2 (5 bases). The V gene's germline CDR1 is GTSNPN and CDR2 SVGIG (reference sequence). V was clipped by 0 bases and J by 0 bases, with 11 bases between them. This CDR3 has 16 amino acids. The CDR3 DNA reads TGTGCCTGGAGTGTAGGACTCTTGACGAACACCGGGGAGCTGTTTTTT. Its translation is CAWSVGLLTNTGELFF.

The rearrangement uses TRBV7-9 and TRBJ1-2; the match to TRBD1 covers 10 bases. Per germline, CDR1 SEHNR and CDR2 FQNEAQ (reference sequence). J gave up 6 bases and V 2 bases, and 3 bases lay outside the gene matches. The CDR3 extends over 14 amino acids. CDR3 protein: CASSLPGQGNGYTF. The CDR3 DNA is TGTGCCAGCAGCTTACCGGGACAGGGGAATGGCTACACCTTC.

V is TRBV9 and J is TRBJ1-3; D possibly corresponds to TRBD1 (5 bases). Germline V gene sequence: CDR1 SGDLS, CDR2 YYNGEE. CDR3 length: 17 amino acids. V gave up 3 bases and J gave up 0 bases, with 16 bases separating them. CDR3 residues: CASSDPAGHFSGNTIYF. CDR3 DNA: TGTGCCAGCAGCGACCCGGCAGGACACTTCTCTGGAAACACCATATATTTT.

This clone was observed a single time. This chain links TRBV2 with TRBJ2-1; D is perhaps TRBD1 (5 bases). The CDR3 runs 17 residues. Germline V gene lookup returns CDR1 SNHLY and CDR2 FYNNEI. Trimming shortened V by 0 bases and J by 1 base, and 13 bases separated the two germline ends. CDR3 DNA: TGTGCCAGCAGTGAAGCCGATTCAGGGCGGTCCTACAATGAGCAGTTCTTC. It yields the protein CASSEADSGRSYNEQFF. Full variable domain (remainder filled in from reference TRBV2 and TRBJ2-1): EPEVTQTPSHQVTQMGQEVILRCVPISNHLYFYWYRQILGQKVEFLVSFYNNEISEKSEIFDDQFSVERPDGSNFTLKIRSTKLEDSAMYFCASSEADSGRSYNEQFFGPGTRLTVL.

A note on this clone: Mismatch with germline at one junction end may stem from a read error. The CDR3: CASSSRLAGGDNEQFF. The CDR3 DNA follows: TGTGCTAGCAGCTCCCGACTAGCGGGGGGGGACAATGAGCAGTTCTTC. The rearrangement joins TRBV7-7 to TRBJ2-1, with 14 bases fitting TRBD2. CDR1 and CDR2 (germline): SSHAT, FNYEAQ (reference sequence). CDR3 size: 16 residues.

The V call is TRBV3-1 (or the pseudogene TRBV3-2), the J call TRBJ2-7, with D uncertain. CDR3 length: 12 residues. With 3 bases removed from V and 0 bases from J, the gap between germline ends came to 3 bases. Per the germline V gene, CDR1 is LGHDT and CDR2 is YNNKEL (reference sequence). Here the CDR3 DNA reads TGTGCCAGCAGCCACTCCTCCTACGAGCAGTACTTC. Translation gives CASSHSSYEQYF.

The chain has TRBV2 and TRBJ2-5; tentative D call: TRBD1 (5 bases). Germline assignment: CDR1 SNHLY and CDR2 FYNNEI. CDR3 length: 16 amino acids. V lost 2 bases and J lost 2, with 15 bases in between. In DNA form, the CDR3 reads TGTGCCAGCAGTGAAACCCGCCAGGGATCTCAAGAGACCCAGTACTTC. The encoded protein is CASSETRQGSQETQYF.

V is TRBV7-9 and J is TRBJ1-2; D is unclear. Germline V CDR1 and CDR2: SEHNR, FQNEAQ (reference sequence). This CDR3 spans 17 amino acids. The V and J ends lost 2 bases and 2 bases respectively, with 18 bases between them. The CDR3 is CASSLIEGSGGNYGYTF. In DNA form, the CDR3 reads TGTGCCAGCAGCTTAATCGAGGGCAGTGGCGGCAACTATGGCTACACCTTC.

This chain uses TRBV4-1 with TRBJ2-2, with D possibly being TRBD2 (5 bases). V was cut by 0 bases and J by 6 bases, with 20 bases left in between. The CDR3 consists of 18 residues. Germline V lookup: CDR1 MGHRA, CDR2 YSYEKL. CDR3 DNA sequence: TGCGCCAGCAGCCAAGAGACCTATCAAATCGGGGTTGCCGGGGAGCTGTTTTTT. Residues: CASSQETYQIGVAGELFF.

The chain combines TRBV12-3 or TRBV12-4 with TRBJ2-1, with D uncertain. Between the trimmed V and J ends, which lost 7 bases and 2 bases, there was a span of 6 bases. The CDR3 loop spans 12 amino acids. CDR3 region: CASIQTYNEQFF. The DNA for the CDR3 is TGTGCCAGCATCCAGACCTACAATGAGCAGTTCTTC.

V and J are TRBV5-4 and TRBJ2-2; 8 bases are shared with TRBD1. After removal of 2 bases from V and 4 bases from J, the junction contained 4 bases not matched to a gene. Germline assignment: CDR1 SGHNT and CDR2 YYREEE (reference sequence). The length of the CDR3 is 15 residues. In nucleotides, the CDR3 is TGTGCCAGCAGCTTACAGGGGGTTCTCACCGGGGAGCTGTTTTTT. Translated, it gives CASSLQGVLTGELFF.

V is TRBV2 and J is TRBJ1-2; D possibly corresponds to TRBD1 (5 bases). Trimming took 6 bases from V and 0 from J, leaving 11 bases between them. The CDR3 covers 14 residues. Germline V lookup: CDR1 SNHLY, CDR2 FYNNEI. The CDR3 region has the DNA TGTGCCAGCAGGCGGGACGTATCTAACTATGGCTACACCTTC. Protein product: CASRRDVSNYGYTF.

The chain carries TRBV18 and TRBJ1-2; the D gene is possibly TRBD1 (6 bases). V was cut by 3 bases and J by 0 bases, with 11 bases left in between. The CDR3 is 15 residues long. Looked up from germline, CDR1 is KGHSH and CDR2 is LQKENI. The CDR3 bases are TGTGCCAGCTCACCCCTAGGACAGCCTAACTATGGCTACACCTTC. It is translated as CASSPLGQPNYGYTF.